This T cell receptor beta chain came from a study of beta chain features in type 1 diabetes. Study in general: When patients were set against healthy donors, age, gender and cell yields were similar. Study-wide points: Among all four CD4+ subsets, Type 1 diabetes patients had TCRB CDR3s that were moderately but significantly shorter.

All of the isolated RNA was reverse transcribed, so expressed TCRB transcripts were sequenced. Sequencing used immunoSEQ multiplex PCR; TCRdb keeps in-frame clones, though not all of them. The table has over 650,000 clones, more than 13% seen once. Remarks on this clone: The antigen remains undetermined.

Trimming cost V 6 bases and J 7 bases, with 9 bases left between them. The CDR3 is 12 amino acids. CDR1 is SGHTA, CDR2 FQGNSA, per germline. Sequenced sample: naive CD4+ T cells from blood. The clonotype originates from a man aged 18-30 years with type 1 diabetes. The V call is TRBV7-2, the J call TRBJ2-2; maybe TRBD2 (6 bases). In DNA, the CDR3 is TGTGCCAGCAGTTGGAGGGGCGGGGAGCTGTTTTTT. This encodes CASSWRGGELFF.